This T cell receptor beta chain was documented in a study of T-cell reconstitution after alpha-beta-depleted transplantation in children. In this sample, this clonotype turned up a few times. What it binds is not known. The CDR3 runs to 19 residues. Trimming stripped 3 bases from V and 0 bases from J, with 21 bases between. Per the germline V gene, CDR1 is SGHAT and CDR2 is FQNNGV. Molecular barcoding with unique molecular identifiers was used for the TCRbeta library. TCRdb re-called the PCR reads with MiXCR, one entry per CDR3 protein. The sample shows fewer than 700,000 distinct CDR3 sequences, 10% to 15% of them seen only once. General study findings and limits: It was reported that alpha-beta T cells came from several hundred expanded graft clones (about two months after transplant). Some patients' high day-60 TCRbeta diversity was traced to surviving recipient T cells and thymic progenitors. From newly produced T cells came most of the T-cell counts and diversity one year after transplant.

J is TRBJ1-3 and V is TRBV11-2; D gene uncertain. The sequence was collected from a male patient aged 10 to 17 who had a stem cell transplant for acute myeloid leukemia, so the T cells may come from the graft donor. Here the sequenced sample was PBMCs, mostly from graft donor cells, taken 360 days after TCRalphabeta/CD19-depleted stem cell transplant. The CDR3 DNA reads TGTGCCAGCAGCTTCCTTCTCATGAAGGAGAGCACCTCTGGAAACACCATATATTTT. Amino acids: CASSFLLMKESTSGNTIYF.